These 17 T cell receptor beta chains were all obtained from the same sample, sequenced in a study of identical twins. In TCRdb, the 5' RACE reads were re-called with MiXCR into one record per CDR3 protein. The sample shows about 450,000 distinct CDR3 sequences, about 18% of them seen only once. Material: naive T cells sorted from blood. These receptors were collected from a man in his fifties or sixties in good health.

This clonotype was found many times. The chain combines TRBV6-2 or TRBV6-3 with TRBJ2-2; no definite D call. This CDR3 region has 14 residues. V was shortened by 0 bases and J by 6 bases, with 8 bases between the two germline ends. The germline V gene encodes CDR1 MNHEY and CDR2 SVGEGT. CDR3 protein: CASSYSMLAGELFF. CDR3 bases: TGTGCCAGCAGTTACTCGATGCTGGCCGGGGAGCTGTTTTTT.

This clonotype was observed at least ten times. J is TRBJ2-1 and V is TRBV10-3; TRBD1 matches at 9 bases. Germline lookup yields CDR1 ENHRY and CDR2 SYGVKD. The CDR3 loop spans 16 amino acids. V shed 3 bases, J shed 7 bases, and the junction held 10 bases outside the gene matches. CDR3 nucleotides: TGTGCCATCAGTGAACCGGGACAGGGTGAGTTGAATGAGCAGTTCTTC. Translating gives CAISEPGQGELNEQFF.

V is TRBV5-5 and J is TRBJ2-3; D possibly corresponds to TRBD1 (6 bases). Germline V CDR1 and CDR2: SGHKS, YYEKEE (reference sequence). The CDR3 length is 15 residues. Trimming removed 4 bases at V and 1 base at J, with 13 bases between. For the CDR3, the DNA is TGTGCCAGCAGCCCGGGACATTCTGGCACAGATACGCAGTATTTT. Translating it yields CASSPGHSGTDTQYF.

This clonotype occurred many times. J is TRBJ1-6 and V is TRBV27; maybe TRBD1 (6 bases). The CDR3 consists of 14 residues. The ends were cut back, 4 bases at V and 10 bases at J, with 14 bases in the middle. Germline-derived CDR1 and CDR2 are MNHEY and SMNVEV (reference sequence). The CDR3 region has the DNA TGTGCCAGCAGTTGGGGGGCACCAAACTCACCCCTCCACTTT. Translating gives CASSWGAPNSPLHF.

There are many counts of this clonotype. V and J are TRBV3-1 and TRBJ2-3; 13 bases are shared with TRBD2. The germline CDR1 and CDR2 sequences are LGHDT and YNNKEL (reference sequence). The length of the CDR3 is 15 residues. V was pared by 4 bases and J by 6 bases, with 4 bases of the junction left unmatched. The CDR3 is CASSRGTSGVDTQYF. CDR3 sequence (DNA): TGTGCCAGCAGCCGAGGGACTAGCGGGGTTGATACGCAGTATTTT.

This clonotype was counted a few times. V is TRBV7-2 and J is TRBJ1-1; perhaps TRBD1 as D (5 bases). Germline V gene lookup returns CDR1 SGHTA and CDR2 FQGNSA. V was trimmed by 6 bases and J by 0 bases, leaving 14 bases between them. This CDR3 region has 15 residues. The CDR3 is CASSPTGILNTEAFF. CDR3 nucleotide sequence: TGTGCCAGCAGTCCTACAGGAATCCTGAACACTGAAGCTTTCTTT.

This clonotype was observed at least ten times. Here the CDR3 reads CASSRPGTVEQYF. DNA for the CDR3: TGTGCCAGCAGTCGACCGGGGACAGTCGAGCAGTACTTC. The chain couples TRBV5-6 to TRBJ2-7; TRBD1 matches at 7 bases. V gave up 5 bases and J gave up 6 bases; unmatched junction bases: 8. Germline-derived CDR1 and CDR2 are SGHDT and YYEEEE. CDR3 length equals 13 residues.

The V call is TRBV6-1, the J call TRBJ2-7; 7 positions agree with TRBD1. This CDR3 comprises 15 residues. CDR1 is MNHNS and CDR2 is SASEGT in the germline V gene. The V and J ends lost 2 bases and 2 bases, in that order; junction bases with no gene match: 6. The CDR3 region has the DNA TGTGCCAGCAGTGAAAGGGCAGGGGGACCCTACGAGCAGTACTTC. Its translation: CASSERAGGPYEQYF.

This clonotype was recorded at least ten times. The chain combines TRBV12-3 or TRBV12-4 with TRBJ2-3, with 10 nucleotides matching TRBD2. Trimming at V came to 5 bases and at J to 2 bases, leaving 4 bases not matched to a gene. CDR3 length: 15 amino acids. The CDR3 region has the DNA TGTGCCAGCAGTCCCCTAGCGGGGGACACAGATACGCAGTATTTT. It yields the protein CASSPLAGDTDTQYF.

This clonotype was recorded many times. The V call is TRBV7-2, the J call TRBJ1-1; the match to TRBD1 covers 8 bases. There are 14 residues in the CDR3. The J segment lost 7 bases and the V segment lost 5 bases, leaving 9 bases of the junction unmatched. CDR1 SGHTA and CDR2 FQGNSA come from the germline V gene. The CDR3 is CASSPQGQGDEAFF. Written as DNA, the CDR3 is TGTGCCAGCAGCCCCCAAGGACAGGGCGATGAAGCTTTCTTT.

This clonotype occurred once. This chain uses TRBV6-5 with TRBJ2-6; D gene ambiguous. V lost 8 bases and J 2 bases, leaving 10 bases between the germline ends. From germline, CDR1 is MNHEY and CDR2 SVGAGI. This CDR3 is built from 14 residues. The CDR3 is CASVSAPGANVLTF. The CDR3 region has the DNA TGTGCCAGCGTTTCGGCCCCTGGGGCCAACGTCCTGACTTTC.

This clonotype was seen at least ten times. The chain combines TRBV18 with TRBJ2-5; D is undetermined. The V gene lost 0 bases and the J gene lost 3 bases, with 11 bases spanning the gap. The CDR3 loop spans 15 amino acids. Germline V lookup: CDR1 KGHSH, CDR2 LQKENI. The CDR3 DNA reads as TGTGCCAGCTCACCACCGGGCCGGCTGAAAGAGACCCAGTACTTC. Residues: CASSPPGRLKETQYF.

Ten or more counts support this clonotype. The chain links TRBV7-2 to TRBJ2-7; D unresolved. V gave up 2 bases and J gave up 6 bases, with 8 bases separating them. Per the germline V gene, CDR1 is SGHTA and CDR2 is FQGNSA. This CDR3 has 12 residues. Here the CDR3 reads CASSLLVGEQYF. As DNA, the CDR3 is TGTGCCAGCAGCTTACTGGTGGGCGAGCAGTACTTC.

This clonotype appeared a few times. The chain is built from TRBV7-9 and TRBJ2-5; 9 positions agree with TRBD1. Trimming cost V 4 bases and J 3 bases; bases outside gene matches: 3. There are 14 residues in the CDR3. CDR1 is SEHNR and CDR2 is FQNEAQ in the germline V gene (reference sequence). In nucleotides, the CDR3 is TGTGCCAGCAGCTGGGGGACAGGGAAAGAGACCCAGTACTTC. Its protein is CASSWGTGKETQYF.

The CDR3 DNA follows: TGCAGTGCAGGAGGCGGACTAGCGGGGGGCACAGATACGCAGTATTTT. Its protein product is CSAGGGLAGGTDTQYF. The chain employs TRBV20-1 and TRBJ2-3; TRBD2 matches 13 bases. Trimming took 6 bases from V and 1 from J; bases not matched to a gene: 7. Germline V CDR1 and CDR2: DFQATT, SNEGSKA (reference sequence). The CDR3 runs 16 residues.

This clonotype was detected many times. The genes are TRBV25-1 and TRBJ2-7; 9 positions agree with TRBD2. The CDR3 sequence is 14 residues long. V was pared by 8 bases and J by 7 bases, with 12 bases of the junction left unmatched. The germline V gene encodes CDR1 MGHDK and CDR2 SYGVNS. The CDR3 nucleotides read TGTGCCAGCCGTGCAGCGGGAGGATCGAGTGAGCAGTACTTC. Residues: CASRAAGGSSEQYF.

The V call is TRBV7-8, the J call TRBJ1-2; 10 bases fit TRBD1. This CDR3 is built from 16 residues. The germline V gene has CDR1 SGHVS and CDR2 FQNEAQ. V gave up 5 bases and J gave up 0 bases; unmatched junction bases: 6. The CDR3 sequence: CASSARDRGSNYGYTF. CDR3 bases: TGTGCCAGCAGCGCCCGGGACAGGGGATCTAACTATGGCTACACCTTC.